This T cell receptor (beta chain) was sequenced for a study of T cells in Graves' hyperthyroidism and ophthalmopathy (dated by TCRdb to about 2019). As for the study more broadly: Peripheral blood was collected at initial diagnosis, before any treatment. The 75 to 100 discovery patients were divided at random into training and test sets in a 7:3 ratio. In addition, the study compared T-cell repertoires in thyroid tissue and in blood from several Graves' hyperthyroidism patients. Following sampling, methimazole starting at 30 mg daily was given to hyperthyroidism patients, and high-dose intravenous methylprednisolone was given to ophthalmopathy patients. The paper describes TCR Vbeta CDR3 sequencing of more than 120 peripheral blood samples, made up of around 41 ophthalmopathy patients, 70 to 75 hyperthyroidism patients and roughly 17 progressor patients. A discovery cohort of approximately 100 patients, approximately 44 with Graves' ophthalmopathy and 55 to 60 with stable Graves' hyperthyroidism, was used to find distinguishing TCR V-J signatures. Prospective prediction of ophthalmopathy was tested in an independent validation cohort of some 20 hyperthyroidism patients and 17 patients who later progressed to ophthalmopathy.

TCR beta CDR3 regions were amplified from RNA transcripts. A first-round RT-PCR of the TCR CDR3 used the HTBI primer set with the Qiagen OneStep RT-PCR kit. Libraries were constructed in a second round of multiplex PCR, after which size selection and purification were performed. Sequencing of the libraries was done on an Illumina HiSeq2000 using paired-end 100 bp reads. The original pipeline was this. SOAPnuke was used to process the raw data, with reads discarded if the reads contained adapters or uncalled bases, had a mean Phred below 15, or lacked an exact constant-primer or identifier match. COPE v1.2.5 was used to merge the high-quality paired reads, and each unique nucleotide sequence was defined as a clonotype. Clonotypes were aligned to IMGT TRBV, TRBD and TRBJ reference segments using MiTCR v1.1. Analysis was restricted to V-J combinations with a frequency above 0.0001, which covered roughly 99% of repertoires. A TCS score was defined as the ratio of F50 (clonal expansion) to E x V (chaos), with BLOSUM62-based TCRdist applied between CDR3 peptides within each V-J. Welch's t-statistics and random forest reduced 500 to 650 V-J features to 10 to 15, which were used in a naive Bayes classifier (R e1071). Using fastp trimming at Q25 and MiXCR clonotype assembly, TCRdb reanalyzed the public sequencing data and kept in-frame beta chains. Here each entry gathers all rows of one CDR3 protein and keeps the most common genes and DNA. TCRdb's processing, not the authors' own work, is the source of the V and J calls. A total of some 460,000 distinct CDR3 sequences appear in this sample, 15% to 19% of them only once. The ten largest make up 7.5% to 8% of the sample.

The germline V gene sets CDR1 to SGHVS and CDR2 to FQNEAQ. The CDR3 runs 15 residues from the cysteine to the phenylalanine. The read is trimmed to its CDR3 DNA, 45 bases read in frame from base 1. V is shortened by 1 base, J by 3 bases, and the region joining them spans 10 bases. The investigation overall reported the following: In cross-validation, a model built on a 13 V-J signature told ophthalmopathy apart from stable hyperthyroidism with under 90% sensitivity and roughly 81% specificity, and in testing the same model reached 80%/75%. Most expanded thyroid clonotypes (frequency above 0.001) were also detected in blood, suggesting blood repertoires may reflect thyroid immune responses. Sample size was not statistically predetermined, and investigators were not blinded to group allocation. In validation, the model predicted progression to ophthalmopathy a median of about 6.8 months before onset, with about 67% sensitivity and almost 75% specificity.

A patient counted as having stable Graves' hyperthyroidism if no progression to ophthalmopathy occurred over 18 months of follow-up. The hyperthyroidism patients were between 18 and 65 years old and newly diagnosed, with a disease duration of less than 2 months. The study excluded patients with uncontrolled infections, other autoimmune diseases, pregnancy or lactation. Clinical symptoms, serum thyroxine and TRAb, thyroid ultrasound, and orbital computed tomography formed the basis for the diagnoses. PBMCs were separated from around 9.1 ml of fresh peripheral blood using Ficoll-Paque density gradient centrifugation. Total RNA was extracted using Trizol reagent, and RNA quality was assessed on an Agilent 2100 Bioanalyzer. This clonotype was counted at least ten times. The specificity of this receptor is unknown. No clone much larger than this one lies a single base away; base qualities are absent.

The TCR comes from a woman aged 18-35 years with Graves' hyperthyroidism. The rearrangement joined TRBV7-8 to TRBJ1-5; no D gene can be assigned with confidence. Sequenced material: blood. The DNA sequence follows: TGTGCCAGCAGCTTAGGACACACTTTCAATCAGCCCCAGCATTTT. Its protein reads: CASSLGHTFNQPQHF.